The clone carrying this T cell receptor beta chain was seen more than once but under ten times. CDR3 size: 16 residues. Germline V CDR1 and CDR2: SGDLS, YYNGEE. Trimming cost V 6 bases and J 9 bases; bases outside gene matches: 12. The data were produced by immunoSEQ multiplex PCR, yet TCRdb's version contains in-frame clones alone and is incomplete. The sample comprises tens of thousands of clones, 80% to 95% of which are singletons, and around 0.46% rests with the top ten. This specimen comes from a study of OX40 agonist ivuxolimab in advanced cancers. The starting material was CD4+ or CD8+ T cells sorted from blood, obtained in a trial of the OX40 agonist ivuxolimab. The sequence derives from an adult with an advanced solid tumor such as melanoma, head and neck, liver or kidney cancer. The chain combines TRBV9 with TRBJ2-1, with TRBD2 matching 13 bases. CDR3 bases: TGTGCCAGCACGCGGACTAGCGGGAGTAGTCCCGGTGAGCAGTTCTTC. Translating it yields CASTRTSGSSPGEQFF.